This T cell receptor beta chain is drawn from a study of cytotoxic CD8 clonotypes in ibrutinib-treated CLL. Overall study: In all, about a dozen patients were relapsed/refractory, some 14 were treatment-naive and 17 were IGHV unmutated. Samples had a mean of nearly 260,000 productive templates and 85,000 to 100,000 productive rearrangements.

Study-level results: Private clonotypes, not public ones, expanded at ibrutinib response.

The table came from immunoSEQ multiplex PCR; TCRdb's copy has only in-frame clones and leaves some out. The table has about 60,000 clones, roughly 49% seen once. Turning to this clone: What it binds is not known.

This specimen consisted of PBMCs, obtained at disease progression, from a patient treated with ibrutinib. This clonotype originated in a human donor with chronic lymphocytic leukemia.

The CDR3: CASGLGKGYNEQFF. In DNA, the CDR3 is TGTGCCAGTGGGCTTGGGAAAGGGTACAATGAGCAGTTCTTC. The J gene is TRBJ2-1, the V gene TRBV25-1; the D is unclear. CDR3 length equals 14 residues. The germline V and J ends were trimmed by 9 bases and 4 bases, with 16 bases remaining between them. Per the germline V gene, CDR1 is MGHDK and CDR2 is SYGVNS. The variable domain in full, with the rest retrieved from reference TRBV25-1 and TRBJ2-1, is EADIYQTPRYLVIGTGKKITLECSQTMGHDKMYWYQQDPGMELHLIHYSYGVNSTEKGDLSSESTVSRIRTEHFPLTLESARPSHTSQYLCASGLGKGYNEQFFGPGTRLTVL.